These 22 T cell receptor beta chains came from one sample sequenced in a study of T cell responses to AZD1222 COVID-19 vaccine. Sequencing used immunoSEQ multiplex PCR; TCRdb keeps in-frame clones, though not all of them. The sample has over 130,000 clones, 90% seen once. The sequenced sample was peripheral blood, obtained 28 days after the second AZD1222 dose. Every receptor here comes from an adult who received the AZD1222 COVID-19 vaccine.

This chain connects TRBV5-1 to TRBJ2-7; 9 positions agree with TRBD1. V was pared by 4 bases and J by 3 bases, with 11 bases of the junction left unmatched. In germline, CDR1 is SGHRS, CDR2 YFSETQ. CDR3 length: 16 residues. DNA for the CDR3: TGCGCCAGCAGCATACCAGCGGGACAGGGTCTCTACGAGCAGTACTTC. Protein sequence: CASSIPAGQGLYEQYF.

This clone was seen a single time. The chain has TRBV18 and TRBJ2-1; 13 bases are shared with TRBD2. There are 16 residues in the CDR3. The junction had 9 bases not matched to a gene; V was cut back by 3 bases and J by 10 bases. CDR1 and CDR2 from the germline V gene are KGHSH and LQKENI. The CDR3, as DNA: TGTGCCAGCTCACCCGGACTAGCGGGAGCCAATGGGGAGCAGTTCTTC. Translating it yields CASSPGLAGANGEQFF.

The genes are TRBV20-1 and TRBJ2-7; possibly TRBD1 for D (6 bases). Looked up from germline, CDR1 is DFQATT and CDR2 is SNEGSKA (reference sequence). V lost 5 bases to trimming and J lost 11 bases, with 16 bases between them. This CDR3 spans 11 amino acids. The CDR3 nucleotides are TGCAGTGCTCGGTCAGGGGCCTCGGAGTACTTC. This sequence encodes CSARSGASEYF.

This clone came up once. V is TRBV27 and J is TRBJ2-7; 9 bases fit TRBD2. The CDR3 runs 16 residues. Germline trimming cut 3 bases from V and 2 bases from J; bases unmatched to any gene: 8. Germline CDR1 and CDR2: MNHEY and SMNVEV (reference sequence). This CDR3 is CASSFHSAGGAYEQYF. CDR3 bases: TGTGCCAGCAGTTTTCACTCAGCGGGAGGCGCCTACGAGCAGTACTTC.

The J gene is TRBJ2-1, the V gene TRBV30, with D possibly being TRBD1 (5 bases). The CDR3 has 12 residues. Per the germline V gene, CDR1 is GTSNPN and CDR2 is SVGIG (reference sequence). Trimming left V 2 bases short and J 4 bases short, with 6 bases between. This chain's CDR3 is CAWSKGYNEQFF. The CDR3 nucleotides read TGTGCCTGGAGTAAGGGGTACAATGAGCAGTTCTTC.

The rearrangement joins TRBV19 to TRBJ2-1; 11 nucleotides agree with TRBD2. CDR3 length: 17 amino acids. Germline V gives CDR1 LNHDA, CDR2 SQIVND (reference sequence). V was pared by 2 bases and J by 4 bases, with 7 bases of the junction left unmatched. CDR3 coding DNA: TGTGCCAGTAGTATACTAGCGGGAGGCCCCCCTTACAATGAGCAGTTCTTC. It yields the protein CASSILAGGPPYNEQFF.

The J gene is TRBJ1-1, the V gene TRBV28, with D possibly matching TRBD1 (6 bases). V lost 1 base to trimming and J lost 7 bases, with 19 bases between them. Per the germline V gene, CDR1 is MDHEN and CDR2 is SYDVKM. CDR3 size: 16 residues. The DNA for the CDR3 is TGTGCCAGCAGTTTATCCGGTGCGGGGGCTCGGGGTGAAGCTTTCTTT. As protein: CASSLSGAGARGEAFF.

The chain employs TRBV10-3 and TRBJ2-1; TRBD1 matches at 7 bases. Trimming removed 10 bases from V and 1 base from J; junction bases left unmatched: 1. From germline, CDR1 is ENHRY and CDR2 SYGVKD. This CDR3 spans 12 amino acids. CDR3 loop: CATRGSYNEQFF. The CDR3 DNA is TGTGCCACCAGGGGGTCCTACAATGAGCAGTTCTTC.

The V call is TRBV21-1, the J call TRBJ1-5. TRBV21-1 is a pseudogene locus. The CDR3 is 15 amino acids. CDR3: CASITEGGSNQPQHF. The CDR3 DNA reads as TGTGCCAGCATTACGGAGGGCGGTAGCAATCAGCCCCAGCATTTT.

This clone was seen just once. The V gene is TRBV6-6, the J gene TRBJ1-5; tentative D call: TRBD1 (5 bases). The CDR3 totals 17 residues. Germline-derived CDR1 and CDR2 are MNHNY and SVGAGI (reference sequence). V was cut by 5 bases and J by 0 bases, with 17 bases left in between. CDR3 sequence (DNA): TGTGCCAGCAGTCAAACGTGGGGGATGGATAGCAATCAGCCCCAGCATTTT. It translates to CASSQTWGMDSNQPQHF.

The genes are TRBV5-1 and TRBJ2-7; D gene unclear. CDR1 SGHRS and CDR2 YFSETQ come from the germline V gene. The germline V and J ends were trimmed by 0 bases and 6 bases, with 4 bases remaining between them. This CDR3 spans 11 amino acids. DNA for the CDR3: TGCGCCAGCAGCTTGGAGGCCGAGCAGTACTTC. Translated: CASSLEAEQYF.

The chain recombines TRBV27 with TRBJ1-1; 9 bases line up with TRBD1. This CDR3 region has 14 residues. Unmatched junction bases numbered 3, after V lost 0 bases and J lost 7 bases. Germline V gives CDR1 MNHEY, CDR2 SMNVEV (reference sequence). CDR3 sequence: CASSLSRTGVEAFF. CDR3 in DNA: TGTGCCAGCAGTTTATCGAGGACAGGGGTTGAAGCTTTCTTT.

The chain recombines TRBV6-5 with TRBJ1-2, with 12 bases that match TRBD1. Germline V lookup: CDR1 MNHEY, CDR2 SVGAGI. CDR3 size: 16 residues. V dropped 4 bases and J dropped 5; count of bases not matched to a gene: 8. The CDR3 bases are TGTGCCAGCAGTTTTCCGGGACAGGGGGCGCCGTATGGCTACACCTTC. It translates to CASSFPGQGAPYGYTF.

This chain links TRBV25-1 with TRBJ2-2; D tentatively reads TRBD1 or TRBD2 (5 bases each). The CDR3 sequence is 15 residues long. Per the germline V gene, CDR1 is MGHDK and CDR2 is SYGVNS. Trimming left V 4 bases short and J 1 base short, with 10 bases between. In nucleotides, the CDR3 is TGTGCCAGCAGTGCTCGGGGCGGGAACACCGGGGAGCTGTTTTTT. It translates to CASSARGGNTGELFF.

The rearrangement uses TRBV6-5 and TRBJ2-7; no reliable D call. The CDR3 loop spans 16 amino acids. The germline CDR1 and CDR2 sequences are MNHEY and SVGAGI. V dropped 4 bases and J dropped 0 bases, with 16 bases sitting between them. The CDR3 DNA sequence: TGTGCCAGCAGTTCCCACGTCTCGCAACACTCCTACGAGCAGTACTTC. This translates into CASSSHVSQHSYEQYF.

This clone was seen once. The rearrangement links TRBV5-6 to TRBJ2-7; 7 bases match TRBD2. V shed 4 bases, J shed 2 bases, and the junction held 6 bases outside the gene matches. The CDR3 is 14 residues long. Per germline, CDR1 SGHDT and CDR2 YYEEEE. CDR3 DNA: TGTGCCAGCAGCGGGAGGGCCATCACCTACGAGCAGTACTTC. Translated, it gives CASSGRAITYEQYF.

The CDR3 DNA follows: TGTGCCAGCAGCGCTACTAGCGGGAGATACAATGAGCAGTTCTTC. It specifies CASSATSGRYNEQFF. V usage is TRBV9 and J usage is TRBJ2-1, with 11 bases identical to TRBD2. The CDR3 covers 15 residues. CDR1 is SGDLS and CDR2 is YYNGEE in the germline V gene. With 3 bases clipped from V and 4 bases from J, the junction kept 3 bases outside the gene matches.

The chain is built from TRBV10-3 and TRBJ1-1; 7 nucleotides agree with TRBD1. The germline V gene has CDR1 ENHRY and CDR2 SYGVKD. This CDR3 is 15 amino acids long. V shed 3 bases and J 3 bases; nucleotides not matched to a gene: 7. The CDR3: CAISDLDRAHTEAFF. The DNA for the CDR3 is TGTGCCATCAGTGATTTAGACAGGGCACACACTGAAGCTTTCTTT.

In its sample, this clone was seen once. V gene TRBV5-1 combines with J gene TRBJ2-3; 9 nucleotides match TRBD2. CDR3 size: 14 residues. From germline, CDR1 is SGHRS and CDR2 YFSETQ. Trimming cost V 2 bases and J 5 bases; bases outside gene matches: 3. The CDR3 protein is CASSFSGRQDTQYF. The CDR3 region has the DNA TGCGCCAGCAGCTTTAGCGGGAGACAAGATACGCAGTATTTT.

This chain connects TRBV7-9 to TRBJ1-2; no clear D. The CDR3 sequence is 14 residues long. Trimming cost V 1 base and J 2 bases, with 8 bases left between them. CDR1 and CDR2 (germline): SEHNR, FQNEAQ (reference sequence). DNA of the CDR3: TGTGCCAGCAGCTTAGATGACACCAACTATGGCTACACCTTC. Amino acid sequence: CASSLDDTNYGYTF.

The gene calls are TRBV6-1 and TRBJ1-1; 7 nucleotides line up with TRBD1. Germline loops: CDR1 MNHNS, CDR2 SASEGT. The CDR3 length is 15 residues. The junction had 7 bases not matched to a gene; V was cut back by 2 bases and J by 4 bases. CDR3 DNA: TGTGCCAGCAGTGAACGCGGAGGGGGCGGCACTGAAGCTTTCTTT. Protein: CASSERGGGGTEAFF.

This clone was counted between two and nine times. V gene TRBV10-3 combines with J gene TRBJ2-7; 8 bases line up with TRBD1. The V segment lost 6 bases and the J segment 7 bases; nucleotides outside the gene matches: 11. Germline loops: CDR1 ENHRY, CDR2 SYGVKD. The CDR3 covers 14 residues. The CDR3 loop is CAIRIDRGGWEQYF. The CDR3 region has the DNA TGTGCCATCAGGATCGACAGGGGAGGTTGGGAGCAGTACTTC.